What follows are 8 T cell receptor beta chains derived from one specimen sequenced in a study of blood T cell repertoires in COVID-19. Profiling relied on immunoSEQ multiplex PCR, and the TCRdb table lists in-frame clones only, not all of them. The data hold more than 150,000 clones, with around 85% observed a single time. Source material: peripheral blood. The source is a man aged 70 or older with active or convalescent COVID-19.

The V gene is TRBV30, the J gene TRBJ2-7; D may be TRBD1 (5 bases). The CDR3 extends over 13 amino acids. V lost 1 base, J lost 0 bases, and 7 bases lay in between. Germline V gene lookup returns CDR1 GTSNPN and CDR2 SVGIG (reference sequence). The CDR3 DNA reads TGTGCCTGGAGTGCAGGGATCTCCTACGAGCAGTACTTC. Encoded protein: CAWSAGISYEQYF.

The J gene is TRBJ2-3, the V gene TRBV18, with 8 bases that match TRBD2. J gave up 4 bases and V 2 bases, and 5 bases lay outside the gene matches. The length of the CDR3 is 15 residues. Germline V lookup: CDR1 KGHSH, CDR2 LQKENI. CDR3 nucleotides: TGTGCCAGCTCACCATTCAGCGGGAGCTCAGATACGCAGTATTTT. This gives the protein CASSPFSGSSDTQYF. The complete variable domain, with remaining parts taken from reference TRBV18 and TRBJ2-3, reads NAGVMQNPRHLVRRRGQEARLRCSPMKGHSHVYWYRQLPEEGLKFMVYLQKENIIDESGMPKERFSAEFPKEGPSILRIQQVVRGDSAAYFCASSPFSGSSDTQYFGPGTRLTVL.

This clone was seen just once. The chain combines TRBV2 with TRBJ1-5, with D possibly TRBD1 on 6 matching bases. Germline CDR1 SNHLY, CDR2 FYNNEI. The CDR3 runs 13 residues. V lost 7 bases and J lost 3, with 10 bases in between. The CDR3 sequence: CASNQGNNQPQHF. The CDR3, as DNA: TGTGCCAGCAACCAGGGGAACAATCAGCCCCAGCATTTT.

This sequence joins TRBV10-2 and TRBJ2-7, with D uncertain. Trimming shortened V by 5 bases and J by 2 bases, and 10 bases separated the two germline ends. CDR1 and CDR2 from the germline V gene are WSHSY and SAAADI. The CDR3 totals 13 residues. This CDR3 is CASSLSITYEQYF. The DNA of the CDR3 is TGCGCCAGCAGTCTATCGATAACCTACGAGCAGTACTTC.

The CDR3: CASSLSGGKETQYF. The CDR3 nucleotides read TGTGCCAGCAGCTTGTCGGGGGGGAAAGAGACCCAGTACTTC. This chain uses TRBV5-4 with TRBJ2-5; 8 bases are a match to TRBD2. This CDR3 has 14 residues. Germline V gene sequence: CDR1 SGHNT, CDR2 YYREEE (reference sequence). V gave up 1 base and J gave up 3 bases; unmatched junction bases: 2.

For the CDR3, the DNA is TGTGCCAGCAGCTTAGATTCGGGAAGGCAGTATTTT. Protein product: CASSLDSGRQYF. The chain employs TRBV11-3 and TRBJ2-3; D perhaps matches TRBD2 (5 bases). This CDR3 has 12 amino acids. V was pared by 0 bases and J by 11 bases, with 9 bases between. Germline V gene data show CDR1 as SGHNT and CDR2 as YENEEA.

The CDR3 region has the DNA TGTGCCAGCAGCCTAGCTAGCGGGAGGGTGGAGACCCAGTACTTC. Its translation is CASSLASGRVETQYF. The genes are TRBV3-1 (or the pseudogene TRBV3-2) and TRBJ2-5, with TRBD2 identical over 12 bases. Trimming cost V 4 bases and J 5 bases; bases outside gene matches: 5. CDR1 and CDR2 from the germline V gene are LGHDT and YNNKEL (reference sequence). CDR3 length: 15 amino acids.

This clone was seen only a few times. The V call is TRBV5-4, the J call TRBJ2-7, with D perhaps TRBD1 (5 bases). The CDR3 loop spans 12 amino acids. Germline V gene sequence: CDR1 SGHNT, CDR2 YYREEE (reference sequence). With 3 bases removed from V and 3 bases from J, the gap between germline ends came to 7 bases. This chain's CDR3 is CASSSDSYEQYF. The DNA for the CDR3 is TGTGCCAGCAGCTCCGACAGCTACGAGCAGTACTTC.